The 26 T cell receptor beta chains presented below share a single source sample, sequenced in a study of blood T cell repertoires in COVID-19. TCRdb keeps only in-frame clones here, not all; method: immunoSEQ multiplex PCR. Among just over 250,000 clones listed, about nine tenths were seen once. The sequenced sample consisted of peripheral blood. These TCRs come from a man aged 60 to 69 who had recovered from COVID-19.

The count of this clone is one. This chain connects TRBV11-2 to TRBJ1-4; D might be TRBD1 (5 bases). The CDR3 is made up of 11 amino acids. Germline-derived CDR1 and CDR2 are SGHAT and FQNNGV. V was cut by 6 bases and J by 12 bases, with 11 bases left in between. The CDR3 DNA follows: TGTGCCAGCAGTACGGCGGGGGAACTGTTTTTT. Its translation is CASSTAGELFF.

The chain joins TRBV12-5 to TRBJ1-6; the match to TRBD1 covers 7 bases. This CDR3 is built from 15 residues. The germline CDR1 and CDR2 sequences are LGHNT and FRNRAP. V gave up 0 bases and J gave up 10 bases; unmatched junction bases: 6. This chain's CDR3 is CASGLVVQGFSPLHF. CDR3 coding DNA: TGTGCTAGTGGTTTGGTCGTACAGGGGTTCTCACCCCTCCACTTT. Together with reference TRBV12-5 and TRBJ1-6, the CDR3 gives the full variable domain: DARVTQTPRHKVTEMGQEVTMRCQPILGHNTVFWYRQTMMQGLELLAYFRNRAPLDDSGMPKDRFSAEMPDATLATLKIQPSEPRDSAVYFCASGLVVQGFSPLHFGNGTRLTVT.

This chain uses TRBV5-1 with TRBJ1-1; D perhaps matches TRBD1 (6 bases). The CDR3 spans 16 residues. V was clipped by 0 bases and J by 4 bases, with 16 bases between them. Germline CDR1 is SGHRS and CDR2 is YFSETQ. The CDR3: CASSLEGQFSGTEAFF. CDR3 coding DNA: TGCGCCAGCAGCTTGGAAGGACAGTTCAGCGGCACTGAAGCTTTCTTT. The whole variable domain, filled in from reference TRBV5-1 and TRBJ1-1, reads KAGVTQTPRYLIKTRGQQVTLSCSPISGHRSVSWYQQTPGQGLQFLFEYFSETQRNKGNFPGRFSGRQFSNSRSEMNVSTLELGDSALYLCASSLEGQFSGTEAFFGQGTRLTVV.

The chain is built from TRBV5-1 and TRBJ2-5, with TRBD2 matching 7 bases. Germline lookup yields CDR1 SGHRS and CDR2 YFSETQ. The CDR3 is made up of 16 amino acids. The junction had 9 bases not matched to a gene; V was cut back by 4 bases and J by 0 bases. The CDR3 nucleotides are TGCGCCAGCAGCCTTACTAGCCGGGGGGACCAAGAGACCCAGTACTTC. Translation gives CASSLTSRGDQETQYF.

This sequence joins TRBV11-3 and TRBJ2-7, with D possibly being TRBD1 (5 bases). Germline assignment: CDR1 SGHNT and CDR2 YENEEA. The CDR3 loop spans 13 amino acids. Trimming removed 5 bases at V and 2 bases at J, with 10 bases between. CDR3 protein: CASSRTTAYEQYF. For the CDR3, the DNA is TGTGCCAGCAGCCGGACAACCGCCTACGAGCAGTACTTC.

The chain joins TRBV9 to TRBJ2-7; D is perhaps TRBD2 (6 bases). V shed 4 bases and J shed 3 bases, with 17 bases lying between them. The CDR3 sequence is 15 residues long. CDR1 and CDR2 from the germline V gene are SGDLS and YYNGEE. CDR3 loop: CASSPQTQEGYEQYF. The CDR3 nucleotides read TGTGCCAGCAGCCCCCAAACCCAGGAGGGCTACGAGCAGTACTTC.

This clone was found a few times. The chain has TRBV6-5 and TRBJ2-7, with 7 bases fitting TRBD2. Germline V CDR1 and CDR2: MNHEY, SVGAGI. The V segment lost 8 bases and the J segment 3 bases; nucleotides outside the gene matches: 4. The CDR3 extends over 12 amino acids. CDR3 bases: TGTGCCAGCGGGGGACTATTCTACGAGCAGTACTTC. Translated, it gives CASGGLFYEQYF.

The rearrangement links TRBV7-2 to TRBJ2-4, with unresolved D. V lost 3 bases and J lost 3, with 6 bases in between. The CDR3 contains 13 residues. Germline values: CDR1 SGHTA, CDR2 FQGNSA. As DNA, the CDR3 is TGTGCCAGCAGCTTGCAGGTCAAAAACATTCAGTACTTC. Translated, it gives CASSLQVKNIQYF.

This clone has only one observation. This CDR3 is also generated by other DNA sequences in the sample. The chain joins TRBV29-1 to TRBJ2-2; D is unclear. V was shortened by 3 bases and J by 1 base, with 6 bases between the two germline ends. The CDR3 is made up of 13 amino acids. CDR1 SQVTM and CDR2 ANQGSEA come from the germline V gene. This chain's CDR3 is CSVDRENTGELFF. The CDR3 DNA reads TGCAGCGTTGACCGCGAGAACACCGGGGAGCTGTTTTTT.

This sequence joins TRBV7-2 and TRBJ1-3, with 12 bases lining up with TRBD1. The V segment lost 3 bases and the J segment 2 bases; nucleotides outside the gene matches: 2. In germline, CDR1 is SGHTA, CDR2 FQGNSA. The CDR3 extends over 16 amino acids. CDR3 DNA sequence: TGTGCCAGCAGCTTCGGGACAGGGGGCGCTGGAAACACCATATATTTT. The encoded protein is CASSFGTGGAGNTIYF. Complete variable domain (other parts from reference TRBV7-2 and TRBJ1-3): GAGVSQSPSNKVTEKGKDVELRCDPISGHTALYWYRQSLGQGLEFLIYFQGNSAPDKSGLPSDRFSAERTGGSVSTLTIQRTQQEDSAVYLCASSFGTGGAGNTIYFGEGSWLTVV.

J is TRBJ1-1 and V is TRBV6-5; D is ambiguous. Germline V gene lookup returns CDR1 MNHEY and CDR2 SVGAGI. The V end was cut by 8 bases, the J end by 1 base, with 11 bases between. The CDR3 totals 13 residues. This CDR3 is CASGTRRNTEAFF. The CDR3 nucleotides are TGTGCCAGCGGAACTAGACGGAACACTGAAGCTTTCTTT.

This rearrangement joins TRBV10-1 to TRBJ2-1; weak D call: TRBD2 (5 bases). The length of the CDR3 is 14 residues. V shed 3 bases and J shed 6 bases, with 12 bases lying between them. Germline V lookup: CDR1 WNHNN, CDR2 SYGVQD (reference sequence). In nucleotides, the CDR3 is TGCGCCAGCAGTGATTCCGGGGAATCCAATGAGCAGTTCTTC. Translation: CASSDSGESNEQFF.

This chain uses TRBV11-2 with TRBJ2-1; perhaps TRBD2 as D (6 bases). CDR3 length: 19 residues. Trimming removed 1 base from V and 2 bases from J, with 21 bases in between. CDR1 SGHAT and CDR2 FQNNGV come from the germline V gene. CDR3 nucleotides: TGTGCCAGCAGCTTAGGAACGAGTCCCGGGACTGGACCCTACAATGAGCAGTTCTTC. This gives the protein CASSLGTSPGTGPYNEQFF.

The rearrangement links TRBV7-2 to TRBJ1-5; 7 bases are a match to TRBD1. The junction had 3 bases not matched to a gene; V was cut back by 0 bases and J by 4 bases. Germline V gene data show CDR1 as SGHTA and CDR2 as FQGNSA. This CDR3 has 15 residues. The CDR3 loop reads CASSLAGTANQPQHF. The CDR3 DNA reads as TGTGCCAGCAGCTTAGCGGGGACAGCAAATCAGCCCCAGCATTTT. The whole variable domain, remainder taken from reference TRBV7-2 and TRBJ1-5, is GAGVSQSPSNKVTEKGKDVELRCDPISGHTALYWYRQSLGQGLEFLIYFQGNSAPDKSGLPSDRFSAERTGGSVSTLTIQRTQQEDSAVYLCASSLAGTANQPQHFGDGTRLSIL.

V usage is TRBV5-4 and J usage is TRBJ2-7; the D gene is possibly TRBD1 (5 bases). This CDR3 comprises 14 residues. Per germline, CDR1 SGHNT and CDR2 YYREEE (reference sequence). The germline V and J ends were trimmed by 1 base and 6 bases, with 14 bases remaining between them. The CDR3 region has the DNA TGTGCCAGCAGCTTGTCTATGGGGCGCGCCGAGCAGTACTTC. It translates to CASSLSMGRAEQYF.

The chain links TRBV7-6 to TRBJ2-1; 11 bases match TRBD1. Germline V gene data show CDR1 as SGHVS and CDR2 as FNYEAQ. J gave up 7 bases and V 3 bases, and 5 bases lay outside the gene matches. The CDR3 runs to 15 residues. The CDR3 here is CASSLGDRGSNEQFF. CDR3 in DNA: TGTGCCAGCAGCTTGGGGGACAGGGGGTCTAATGAGCAGTTCTTC.

CDR3 residues: CASSRTSGGAERNIQYF. CDR3 sequence (DNA): TGTGCCAGCAGCCGAACTAGCGGGGGGGCCGAAAGAAACATTCAGTACTTC. The rearrangement uses TRBV11-2 and TRBJ2-4; 13 nucleotides align to TRBD2. With 5 bases clipped from V and 6 bases from J, the junction kept 10 bases outside the gene matches. This CDR3 is built from 17 residues. The germline V gene encodes CDR1 SGHAT and CDR2 FQNNGV.

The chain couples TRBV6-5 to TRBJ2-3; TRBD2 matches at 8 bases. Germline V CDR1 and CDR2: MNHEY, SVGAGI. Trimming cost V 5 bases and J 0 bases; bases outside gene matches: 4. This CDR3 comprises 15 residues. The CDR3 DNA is TGTGCCAGCAGTAGCGGGGGAGAGAGCACAGATACGCAGTATTTT. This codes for CASSSGGESTDTQYF.

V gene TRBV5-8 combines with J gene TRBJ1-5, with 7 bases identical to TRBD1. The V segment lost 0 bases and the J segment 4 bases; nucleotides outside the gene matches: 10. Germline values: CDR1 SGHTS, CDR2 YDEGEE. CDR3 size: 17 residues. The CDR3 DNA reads TGTGCCAGCAGCTTGGGGGTGACAGGGAGAATTAATCAGCCCCAGCATTTT. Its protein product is CASSLGVTGRINQPQHF.

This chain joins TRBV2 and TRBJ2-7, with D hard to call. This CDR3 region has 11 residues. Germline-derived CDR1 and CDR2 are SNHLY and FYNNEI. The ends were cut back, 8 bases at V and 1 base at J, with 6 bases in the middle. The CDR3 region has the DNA TGTGCCAGCGGGCTTTCCTACGAGCAGTACTTC. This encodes CASGLSYEQYF.

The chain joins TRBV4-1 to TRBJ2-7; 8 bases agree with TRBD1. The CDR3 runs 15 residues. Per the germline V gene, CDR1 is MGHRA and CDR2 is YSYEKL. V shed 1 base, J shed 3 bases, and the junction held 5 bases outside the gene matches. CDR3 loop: CASSQAGQGHYEQYF. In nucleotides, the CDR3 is TGCGCCAGCAGCCAAGCTGGACAGGGTCACTACGAGCAGTACTTC.

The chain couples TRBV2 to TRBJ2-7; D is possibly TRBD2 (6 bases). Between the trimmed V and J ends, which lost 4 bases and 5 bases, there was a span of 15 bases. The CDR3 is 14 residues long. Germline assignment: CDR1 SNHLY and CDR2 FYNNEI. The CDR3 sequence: CASSATRDFNEQYF. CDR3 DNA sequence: TGTGCCAGCAGTGCAACCCGGGACTTCAACGAGCAGTACTTC.

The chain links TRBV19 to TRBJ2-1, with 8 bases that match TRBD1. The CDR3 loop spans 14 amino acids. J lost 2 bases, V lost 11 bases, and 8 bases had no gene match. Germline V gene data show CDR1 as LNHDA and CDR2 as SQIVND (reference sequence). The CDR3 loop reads CAGSAGGAYNEQFF. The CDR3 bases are TGTGCCGGATCGGCAGGGGGCGCCTACAATGAGCAGTTCTTC. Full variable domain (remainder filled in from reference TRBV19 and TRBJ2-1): DGGITQSPKYLFRKEGQNVTLSCEQNLNHDAMYWYRQDPGQGLRLIYYSQIVNDFQKGDIAEGYSVSREKKESFPLTVTSAQKNPTAFYLCAGSAGGAYNEQFFGPGTRLTVL.

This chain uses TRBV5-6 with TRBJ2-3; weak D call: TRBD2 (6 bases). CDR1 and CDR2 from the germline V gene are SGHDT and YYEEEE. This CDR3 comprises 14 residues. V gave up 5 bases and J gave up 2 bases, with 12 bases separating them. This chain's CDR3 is CASRRRGNTDTQYF. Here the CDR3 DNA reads TGTGCCAGCAGAAGGCGGGGTAACACAGATACGCAGTATTTT.

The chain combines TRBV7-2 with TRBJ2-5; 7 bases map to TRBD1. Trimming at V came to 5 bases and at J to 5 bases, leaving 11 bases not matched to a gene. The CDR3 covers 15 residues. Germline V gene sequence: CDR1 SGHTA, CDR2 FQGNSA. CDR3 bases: TGTGCCAGCAGCGCGACGAGAAGGGGGCGGGAGACCCAGTACTTC. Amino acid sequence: CASSATRRGRETQYF.

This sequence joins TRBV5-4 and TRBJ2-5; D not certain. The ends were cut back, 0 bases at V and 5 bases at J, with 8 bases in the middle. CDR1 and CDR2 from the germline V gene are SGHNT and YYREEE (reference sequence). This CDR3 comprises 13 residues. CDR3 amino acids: CASSLAGSETQYF. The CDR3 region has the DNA TGTGCCAGCAGCTTGGCGGGTTCTGAGACCCAGTACTTC.